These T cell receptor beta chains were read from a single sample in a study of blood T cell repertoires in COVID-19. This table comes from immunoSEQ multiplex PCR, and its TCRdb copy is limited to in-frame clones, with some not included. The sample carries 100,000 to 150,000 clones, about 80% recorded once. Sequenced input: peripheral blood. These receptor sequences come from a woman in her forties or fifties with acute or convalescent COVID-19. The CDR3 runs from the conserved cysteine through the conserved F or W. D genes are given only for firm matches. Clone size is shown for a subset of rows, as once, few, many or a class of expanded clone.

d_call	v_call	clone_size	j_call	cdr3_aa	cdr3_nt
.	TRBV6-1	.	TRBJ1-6	CASSENVAGLYNSPLHF	TGTGCCAGCAGTGAAAACGTCGCAGGGCTGTATAATTCACCCCTCCACTTT
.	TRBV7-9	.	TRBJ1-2	CASSLNSANYGYTF	TGTGCCAGCAGCTTAAATTCTGCTAACTATGGCTACACCTTC
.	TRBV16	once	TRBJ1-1	CASSQRRNTEAFF	TGTGCCAGCAGCCAACGCAGGAACACTGAAGCTTTCTTT
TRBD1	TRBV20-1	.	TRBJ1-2	CSASDPRTGNMVGYTF	TGCAGTGCTAGTGACCCCCGGACAGGGAACATGGTCGGCTACACCTTC
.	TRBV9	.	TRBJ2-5	CASSVQGFGGFQETQYF	TGTGCCAGCAGCGTCCAGGGGTTTGGGGGATTCCAAGAGACCCAGTACTTC
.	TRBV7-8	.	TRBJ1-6	CASSHDRRNSPLHF	TGTGCCAGCAGCCACGACAGGAGAAATTCACCCCTCCACTTT
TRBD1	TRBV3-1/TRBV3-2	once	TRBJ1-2	CASSPGQGIGYGYTF	TGTGCCAGCAGCCCCGGACAGGGGATCGGCTATGGCTACACCTTC
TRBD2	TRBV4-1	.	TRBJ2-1	CASSQALAGAQEQFF	TGCGCCAGCAGCCAAGCCCTAGCGGGGGCCCAGGAGCAGTTCTTC
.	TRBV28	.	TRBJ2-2	CASSLIGGAGELFF	TGTGCCAGCAGTTTAATAGGGGGGGCCGGGGAGCTGTTTTTT
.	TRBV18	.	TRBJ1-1	CASSPYPGNTEAFF	TGTGCCAGCTCACCATATCCAGGGAACACTGAAGCTTTCTTT
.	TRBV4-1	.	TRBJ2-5	CASSQGSTRGSETQYF	TGCGCCAGCAGCCAAGGCTCCACAAGGGGATCGGAGACCCAGTACTTC
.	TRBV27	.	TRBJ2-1	CAPKGTHSYNEQFF	TGTGCTCCGAAGGGGACACATTCCTACAATGAGCAGTTCTTC
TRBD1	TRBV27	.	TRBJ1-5	CASSLLSRTGGGRRFGQPQHF	TGTGCCAGCAGTTTACTATCCCGGACAGGGGGCGGGAGGAGATTTGGTCAGCCCCAGCATTTT
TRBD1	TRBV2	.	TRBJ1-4	CASSEQGAGTNEKLFF	TGTGCCAGCAGTGAACAGGGGGCAGGCACTAATGAAAAACTGTTTTTT
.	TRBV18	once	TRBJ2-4	CASSPRGVGAGFKNIQYF	TGTGCCAGCTCACCGAGAGGTGTAGGGGCTGGGTTCAAAAACATTCAGTACTTC
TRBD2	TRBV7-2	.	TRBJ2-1	CASSLGQGGGLYNEQFF	TGTGCCAGCAGCTTAGGTCAGGGCGGGGGACTTTACAATGAGCAGTTCTTC
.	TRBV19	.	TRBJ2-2	CATKQTSSNTGELFF	TGTGCCACTAAACAGACTAGTTCTAACACCGGGGAGCTGTTTTTT
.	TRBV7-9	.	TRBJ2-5	CASSLRRWAMGYQETQYF	TGTGCCAGCAGCCTCCGGAGGTGGGCGATGGGGTACCAAGAGACCCAGTACTTC
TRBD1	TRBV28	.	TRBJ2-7	CASSLGATGGYEQYF	TGTGCCAGCAGTTTAGGGGCGACAGGGGGCTACGAGCAGTACTTC
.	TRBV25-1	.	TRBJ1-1	CASSESGSGREAFF	TGTGCCAGCAGTGAATCCGGGTCAGGGCGTGAAGCTTTCTTT
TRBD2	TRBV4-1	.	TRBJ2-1	CASSQDLPSGSTRSSYNEQFF	TGCGCCAGCAGCCAAGATTTGCCTAGCGGGTCTACTCGAAGCTCCTACAATGAGCAGTTCTTC
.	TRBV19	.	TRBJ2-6	CASSIERAGANVLTF	TGTGCCAGTAGTATAGAGAGGGCCGGGGCCAACGTCCTGACTTTC
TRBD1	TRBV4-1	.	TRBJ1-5	CASSQMTGGDQPQHF	TGCGCCAGCAGCCAAATGACAGGGGGCGATCAGCCCCAGCATTTT
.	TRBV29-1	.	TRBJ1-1	CSVAQRTVSMNTEAFF	TGCAGCGTTGCGCAGAGGACAGTAAGCATGAACACTGAAGCTTTCTTT
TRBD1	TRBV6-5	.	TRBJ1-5	CASSRDRGFNQPQHF	TGTGCCAGCAGCCGGGACAGGGGGTTCAATCAGCCCCAGCATTTT
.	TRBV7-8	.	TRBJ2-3	CASSPLPQGSPDTQYF	TGTGCCAGCAGCCCATTACCGCAGGGTAGTCCAGATACGCAGTATTTT